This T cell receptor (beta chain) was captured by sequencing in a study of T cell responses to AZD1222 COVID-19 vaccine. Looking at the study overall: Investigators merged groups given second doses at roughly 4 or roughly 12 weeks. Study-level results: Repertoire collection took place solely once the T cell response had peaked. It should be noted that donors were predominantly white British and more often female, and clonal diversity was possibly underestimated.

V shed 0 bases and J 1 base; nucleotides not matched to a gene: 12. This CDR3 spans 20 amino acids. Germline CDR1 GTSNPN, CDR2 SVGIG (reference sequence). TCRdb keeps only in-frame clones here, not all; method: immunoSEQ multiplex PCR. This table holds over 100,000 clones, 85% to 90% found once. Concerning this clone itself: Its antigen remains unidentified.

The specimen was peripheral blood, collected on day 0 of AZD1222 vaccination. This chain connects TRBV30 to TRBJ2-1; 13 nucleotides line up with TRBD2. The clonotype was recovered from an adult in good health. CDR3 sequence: CAWSVLPLWTSGSSYNEQFF. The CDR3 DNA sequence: TGTGCCTGGAGTGTACTCCCCTTGTGGACTAGCGGGAGTTCCTACAATGAGCAGTTCTTC. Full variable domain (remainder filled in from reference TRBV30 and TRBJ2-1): SQTIHQWPATLVQPVGSPLSLECTVEGTSNPNLYWYRQAAGRGLQLLFYSVGIGQISSEVPQNLSASRPQDRQFILSSKKLLLSDSGFYLCAWSVLPLWTSGSSYNEQFFGPGTRLTVL.